The subject of this entry is one T cell receptor (beta chain). Its antigen is undetermined. UMIs were included in TCR beta cDNA generated by 5'RACE template switching. After re-calling the 5' RACE reads, TCRdb lists one entry per CDR3 protein, DNA absent. The sample is made up of hundreds of thousands of distinct CDR3 sequences, and the top ten hold roughly 5.5% of it. The sample comes from a study of T cells expressing NK-cell markers. Study at large: Eight donors were sequenced, seven testing HCMV-seropositive and one testing seronegative.

Points from the study as a whole: The share of CD8+ T cells held by dominant NKG2C+ clonotypes was about 1.0-8% in about six donors.

In germline, CDR1 is DFQATT, CDR2 SNEGSKA (reference sequence). This CDR3 has 13 amino acids. The material sequenced was blood T cells: a sorted CD56 or NKG2C T cell subset, CD4+ or CD8+ T cells, or bulk PBMC T cells (not recorded which). This clonotype originated in a man aged 18 to 70 in good health. The chain uses TRBV20-1 and TRBJ2-5; the TRBD1 assignment by TCRdb is unverifiable without DNA. The CDR3 is CSANAGAQETQYF.